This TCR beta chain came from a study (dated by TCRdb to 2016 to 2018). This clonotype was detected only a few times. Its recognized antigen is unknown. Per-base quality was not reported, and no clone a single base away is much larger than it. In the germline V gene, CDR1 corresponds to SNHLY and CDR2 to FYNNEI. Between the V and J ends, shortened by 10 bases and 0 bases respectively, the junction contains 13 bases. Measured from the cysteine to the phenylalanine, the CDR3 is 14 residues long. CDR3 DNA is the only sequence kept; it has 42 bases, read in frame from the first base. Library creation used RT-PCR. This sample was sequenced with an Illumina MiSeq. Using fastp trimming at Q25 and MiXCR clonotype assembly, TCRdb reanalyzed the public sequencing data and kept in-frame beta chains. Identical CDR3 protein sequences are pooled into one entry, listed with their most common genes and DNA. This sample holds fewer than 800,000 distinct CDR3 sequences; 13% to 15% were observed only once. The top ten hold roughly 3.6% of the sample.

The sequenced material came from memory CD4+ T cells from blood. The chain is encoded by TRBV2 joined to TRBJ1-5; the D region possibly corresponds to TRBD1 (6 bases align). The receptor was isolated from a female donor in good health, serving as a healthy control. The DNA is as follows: TGTGCCACCACGACAGGTACTAGCAATCAGCCCCAGCATTTT. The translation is CATTTGTSNQPQHF.